The 20 T cell receptor beta chains below all came from one sample that was sequenced in a study of blood T cell repertoires in COVID-19. TCRdb keeps only in-frame clones here, not all; method: immunoSEQ multiplex PCR. The data hold 130,000 or so clones, with 80% to 85% observed a single time. Sample: PBMCs or T cells enriched from blood (not recorded which). These receptors originate from a man aged 25 to 45 who had recovered from COVID-19.

This chain uses TRBV9 with TRBJ2-3; 9 nucleotides match TRBD1. V was clipped by 0 bases and J by 2 bases; unmatched bases: 4. From germline, CDR1 is SGDLS and CDR2 YYNGEE. This CDR3 is built from 16 residues. CDR3 in DNA: TGTGCCAGCAGCGTAGATGGGACAGGGACCACAGATACGCAGTATTTT. Translated, it gives CASSVDGTGTTDTQYF. Using reference TRBV9 and TRBJ2-3 for the parts outside the CDR3, the full variable domain is DSGVTQTPKHLITATGQRVTLRCSPRSGDLSVYWYQQSLDQGLQFLIQYYNGEERAKGNILERFSAQQFPDLHSELNLSSLELGDSALYFCASSVDGTGTTDTQYFGPGTRLTVL.

In DNA form, the CDR3 reads TGCGCCAGCAGCATCCCTCGGGACAGCACCAATGAGCAGTTCTTC. It translates to CASSIPRDSTNEQFF. The chain combines TRBV5-1 with TRBJ2-1, with 7 bases aligning to TRBD1. The CDR3 covers 15 residues. CDR1 and CDR2 from the germline V gene are SGHRS and YFSETQ. V shed 4 bases and J 6 bases; nucleotides not matched to a gene: 10.

The chain links TRBV4-2 to TRBJ2-1; 7 bases agree with TRBD2. Germline CDR1 is LGHNA and CDR2 is YNFKEQ. This CDR3 comprises 15 residues. Trimming cost V 3 bases and J 4 bases; bases outside gene matches: 6. The CDR3 bases are TGTGCCAGCAGCCAGGTAGCGGGTTTATACAATGAGCAGTTCTTC. As protein: CASSQVAGLYNEQFF.

The chain has TRBV6-5 and TRBJ1-4, with TRBD1 identical over 7 bases. Trimming took 6 bases from V and 6 from J; bases not matched to a gene: 7. Germline CDR1 MNHEY, CDR2 SVGAGI. The CDR3 sequence is 14 residues long. In DNA, the CDR3 is TGTGCCAGCAGCTGGACAGGCGGAGATGAAAAACTGTTTTTT. It translates to CASSWTGGDEKLFF.

The sample holds a few counts of this clone. This rearrangement joins TRBV12-5 to TRBJ2-7; 8 bases agree with TRBD2. The ends lost 2 bases at V and 2 bases at J; junction bases unmatched: 8. Germline loops: CDR1 LGHNT, CDR2 FRNRAP. The CDR3 runs to 16 residues. The CDR3 coding sequence is TGTGCTAGTGGTTTGCCCCGGACTAGCTCCACCTACGAGCAGTACTTC. Its translation: CASGLPRTSSTYEQYF.

The V gene is TRBV7-6, the J gene TRBJ2-1; 13 nucleotides match TRBD2. Unmatched junction bases numbered 9, after V lost 5 bases and J lost 8 bases. Germline V lookup: CDR1 SGHVS, CDR2 FNYEAQ. This CDR3 contains 16 residues. The CDR3: CASSPRTSGSLHEQFF. The CDR3 DNA is TGTGCCAGCAGCCCTAGGACTAGCGGGAGTTTACATGAGCAGTTCTTC.

The chain has TRBV7-9 and TRBJ1-1; D unresolved. The CDR3 runs 10 residues. Trimming removed 5 bases at V and 8 bases at J, with 6 bases between. Germline CDR1 reads SEHNR; CDR2 reads FQNEAQ (reference sequence). CDR3 sequence: CASSRVEAFF. The CDR3 bases are TGTGCCAGCAGCCGAGTGGAAGCTTTCTTT. The whole variable domain, remainder taken from reference TRBV7-9 and TRBJ1-1, is DTGVSQNPRHKITKRGQNVTFRCDPISEHNRLYWYRQTLGQGPEFLTYFQNEAQLEKSRLLSDRFSAERPKGSFSTLEIQRTEQGDSAMYLCASSRVEAFFGQGTRLTVV.

The chain couples TRBV19 to TRBJ2-1; 12 nucleotides agree with TRBD2. This CDR3 region has 17 residues. Germline V gives CDR1 LNHDA, CDR2 SQIVND (reference sequence). Unmatched junction bases numbered 6, after V lost 5 bases and J lost 1 base. CDR3 sequence (DNA): TGTGCCAGTAGTGCCACTAGCGGGGGGCAATCCTACAATGAGCAGTTCTTC. Its protein is CASSATSGGQSYNEQFF.

This rearrangement joins TRBV6-5 to TRBJ1-1; 7 nucleotides match TRBD1. Germline V gene data show CDR1 as MNHEY and CDR2 as SVGAGI. The V segment lost 6 bases and the J segment 2 bases; nucleotides outside the gene matches: 3. The CDR3 runs to 13 residues. CDR3 in amino acids: CASSGTDNTEAFF. DNA of the CDR3: TGTGCCAGCAGCGGGACAGACAACACTGAAGCTTTCTTT.

The chain joins TRBV9 to TRBJ2-7; D is undetermined. CDR1 is SGDLS, CDR2 YYNGEE, per germline. The V end lost 2 bases, the J end lost 0 bases, and 9 bases lay between the germline ends. This CDR3 spans 14 amino acids. The CDR3 nucleotides are TGTGCCAGCAGCGTCAACTCTCACTCCTACGAGCAGTACTTC. Its protein product is CASSVNSHSYEQYF.

This chain connects TRBV19 to TRBJ2-2; unclear D gene. This CDR3 is 12 amino acids long. Germline CDR1 is LNHDA and CDR2 is SQIVND (reference sequence). V gave up 7 bases and J gave up 7 bases, with 10 bases separating them. The CDR3 sequence is CASNGAGGELFF. The CDR3 DNA is TGTGCCAGTAACGGAGCCGGCGGGGAGCTGTTTTTT.

The chain has TRBV7-6 and TRBJ2-7, with TRBD1 identical over 7 bases. V lost 3 bases and J lost 2; bases outside the gene matches: 1. The length of the CDR3 is 13 residues. CDR1 and CDR2 from the germline V gene are SGHVS and FNYEAQ. The CDR3 DNA sequence: TGTGCCAGCAGCTTGGGGACAGCCTACGAGCAGTACTTC. This gives the protein CASSLGTAYEQYF.

This chain uses TRBV12-3 or TRBV12-4 with TRBJ2-2; D gene unclear. Trimming shortened V by 5 bases and J by 2 bases, and 3 bases separated the two germline ends. CDR3 size: 12 residues. CDR3 coding DNA: TGTGCCAGCAGTCAAAACACCGGGGAGCTGTTTTTT. It encodes CASSQNTGELFF.

The rearrangement links TRBV7-3 to TRBJ2-3, with D tentatively TRBD2 (5 bases). Germline-derived CDR1 and CDR2 are SGHTA and FQGTGA. V was trimmed by 2 bases and J by 0 bases, leaving 12 bases between them. This CDR3 contains 16 residues. The CDR3, as DNA: TGTGCCAGCAGCTTACTCCCTAGCACTAGCACAGATACGCAGTATTTT. Amino acids: CASSLLPSTSTDTQYF.

The chain combines TRBV11-1 with TRBJ2-5; TRBD1 aligns across 7 bases. From germline, CDR1 is SGHAT and CDR2 FQDESV (reference sequence). The CDR3 is 14 residues long. The V gene end was trimmed by 2 bases and the J gene end by 2 bases; junction bases not matched to a gene: 2. For the CDR3, the DNA is TGTGCCAGCAGCTTATGGGACAGTCAAGAGACCCAGTACTTC. Amino acid sequence: CASSLWDSQETQYF.

A note on this clone: Distinct nucleotide sequences in the sample also encode this CDR3. The CDR3 is CASSLPGGNTEAFF. Here the CDR3 DNA reads TGCGCCAGCAGCTTGCCGGGGGGGAACACTGAAGCTTTCTTT. The chain combines TRBV5-1 with TRBJ1-1; a possible D gene is TRBD1 (5 bases). Germline V gene sequence: CDR1 SGHRS, CDR2 YFSETQ. Trimming took off 1 base at V and 1 base at J, with 8 bases between the two ends. This CDR3 has 14 residues.

This chain connects TRBV5-8 to TRBJ2-2, with TRBD1 identical over 12 bases. Trimming removed 4 bases from V and 5 bases from J; junction bases left unmatched: 6. Germline values: CDR1 SGHTS, CDR2 YDEGEE. The CDR3 has 16 residues. The CDR3 sequence is CASSPGQGAWTGELFF. CDR3 DNA: TGTGCCAGCAGCCCGGGACAGGGGGCTTGGACCGGGGAGCTGTTTTTT.

V is TRBV10-1 and J is TRBJ2-7; tentative D call: TRBD2 (6 bases). V was trimmed by 3 bases and J by 5 bases, leaving 14 bases between them. Germline V gene data show CDR1 as WNHNN and CDR2 as SYGVQD (reference sequence). The CDR3 has 14 amino acids. The CDR3, as DNA: TGCGCCAGCAGTGATCCGACTAGAAACCACGAGCAGTACTTC. The encoded protein is CASSDPTRNHEQYF.

For this clone: At one end the junction does not follow the germline gene, possibly because of a read error. The chain links TRBV7-7 to TRBJ2-7, with TRBD1 identical over 8 bases. The CDR3 covers 13 residues. Germline assignment: CDR1 SSHAT and CDR2 FNYEAQ (reference sequence). The CDR3 bases are TGTGCCAGCAGTTTAGACAGGGGCTACGAGCAGTACTTC. It specifies CASSLDRGYEQYF.

This sequence joins TRBV14 and TRBJ1-2; D gene unclear. V lost 6 bases to trimming and J lost 7 bases, with 9 bases between them. Germline CDR1 reads SGHDN; CDR2 reads FVKESK. The CDR3 length is 11 residues. The CDR3 sequence is CASSRVGGYTF. In DNA, the CDR3 is TGTGCCAGCAGTCGAGTTGGTGGCTACACCTTC.